What follows are 16 T cell receptor beta chains derived from one specimen sequenced in a study of cytomegalovirus exposure and HLA in healthy donors. The study ran its PCR with 60 Vbeta and 13 Jbeta primers. Sequenced by immunoSEQ multiplex PCR; TCRdb stores in-frame clones only, minus some. The sample yields about 190,000 clones, approximately 80% seen once. What was sequenced was PBMCs. The source of these receptors is a woman in her 30s in good health and CMV-seropositive.

The chain links TRBV18 to TRBJ1-1, with TRBD1 identical over 7 bases. The CDR3 covers 15 residues. Germline values: CDR1 KGHSH, CDR2 LQKENI. The V gene end was trimmed by 8 bases and the J gene end by 2 bases; junction bases not matched to a gene: 11. In DNA, the CDR3 is TGTGCCAGCAAGACAGGGCGAAGAGAAAACACTGAAGCTTTCTTT. This translates into CASKTGRRENTEAFF.

This chain links TRBV18 with TRBJ2-7; 11 bases are a match to TRBD1. This CDR3 region has 14 residues. Germline loops: CDR1 KGHSH, CDR2 LQKENI. V was clipped by 5 bases and J by 6 bases; unmatched bases: 6. CDR3 in DNA: TGTGCCAGCTCAGCCGGGACAGGGGGAGCCGAGCAGTACTTC. Translated: CASSAGTGGAEQYF.

This chain joins TRBV2 and TRBJ2-4; D not certain. V was cut by 4 bases and J by 0 bases, with 7 bases left in between. The CDR3 is 14 amino acids. The germline gives CDR1 SNHLY, CDR2 FYNNEI. The CDR3: CASSATIAKNIQYF. The CDR3 region has the DNA TGTGCCAGCAGTGCGACAATAGCCAAAAACATTCAGTACTTC.

The J gene is TRBJ2-1, the V gene TRBV9; D is possibly TRBD2 (5 bases). CDR1 is SGDLS and CDR2 is YYNGEE in the germline V gene. Trimming took 3 bases from V and 2 from J, leaving 12 bases between them. There are 15 residues in the CDR3. The CDR3 reads CASSGGSQPYNEQFF. CDR3 bases: TGTGCCAGCAGCGGAGGGAGTCAACCCTACAATGAGCAGTTCTTC.

The chain combines TRBV28 with TRBJ2-1; 12 positions agree with TRBD2. Germline V gene lookup returns CDR1 MDHEN and CDR2 SYDVKM. The CDR3 consists of 16 residues. J was trimmed by 4 bases and V by 7 bases; bases with no gene match: 8. DNA for the CDR3: TGTGCCAGCATTCCCTCGGGGACTAGCGGGTACAATGAGCAGTTCTTC. This translates into CASIPSGTSGYNEQFF.

This chain's CDR3 is CAGGGTGAKNIQYF. The CDR3 nucleotides are TGTGCCGGGGGCGGGACAGGGGCCAAAAACATTCAGTACTTC. V and J are TRBV6-8 and TRBJ2-4, with 9 bases identical to TRBD1. Germline CDR1 reads MNHGY; CDR2 reads SAAAGT. With V trimmed by 11 bases and J by 1 base, 6 bases remained unmatched. This CDR3 contains 14 residues.

The chain carries TRBV5-8 and TRBJ1-5; 9 nucleotides agree with TRBD1. V lost 1 base and J lost 3; bases outside the gene matches: 5. CDR1 is SGHTS and CDR2 is YDEGEE in the germline V gene. CDR3 size: 16 residues. The CDR3 is CASSLWGQGLNQPQHF. The CDR3 DNA sequence: TGTGCCAGCAGCTTGTGGGGACAGGGACTCAATCAGCCCCAGCATTTT.

This clone was seen only a few times. The chain carries TRBV11-3 and TRBJ1-1, with D uncertain. Trimming left V 5 bases short and J 2 bases short, with 9 bases between. Per germline, CDR1 SGHNT and CDR2 YENEEA. This CDR3 spans 13 amino acids. The CDR3 coding sequence is TGTGCCAGCAGCCGAACGGGTAACACTGAAGCTTTCTTT. Its translation is CASSRTGNTEAFF.

The gene calls are TRBV5-6 and TRBJ2-7; D call uncertain. The CDR3 has 16 amino acids. Germline V gene sequence: CDR1 SGHDT, CDR2 YYEEEE. Trimming took 3 bases from V and 2 from J, leaving 18 bases between them. CDR3 sequence reads: CASSSFWQVPPYEQYF. As DNA, the CDR3 is TGTGCCAGCAGCTCCTTCTGGCAGGTCCCCCCCTACGAGCAGTACTTC. Complete variable domain (other parts from reference TRBV5-6 and TRBJ2-7): DAGVTQSPTHLIKTRGQQVTLRCSPKSGHDTVSWYQQALGQGPQFIFQYYEEEERQRGNFPDRFSGHQFPNYSSELNVNALLLGDSALYLCASSSFWQVPPYEQYFGPGTRLTVT.

The chain couples TRBV20-1 to TRBJ2-4, with TRBD1 as a possible D gene (6 bases). V lost 8 bases to trimming and J lost 5 bases, with 10 bases between them. CDR3 size: 11 residues. Germline V gene lookup returns CDR1 DFQATT and CDR2 SNEGSKA (reference sequence). CDR3 in amino acids: CSKGQQNIQYF. DNA for the CDR3: TGCAGTAAAGGACAGCAAAACATTCAGTACTTC.

Only a few counts were recorded for this clone. The sample carries other DNA sequences with the same CDR3. The CDR3 DNA reads TGTGCCAGCAGCCAAGATGGGACAGGGGGTTCCTACGAGCAGTACTTC. This encodes CASSQDGTGGSYEQYF. This chain connects TRBV4-2 to TRBJ2-7; 11 bases fit TRBD1. The germline gives CDR1 LGHNA, CDR2 YNFKEQ. Trimming took 0 bases from V and 1 from J; bases not matched to a gene: 2. This CDR3 region has 16 residues.

This clone has a single count. This rearrangement joins TRBV27 to TRBJ2-4, with TRBD1 as a possible D gene (6 bases). CDR3 length: 13 amino acids. V was clipped by 4 bases and J by 3 bases, with 7 bases between them. CDR1 is MNHEY, CDR2 SMNVEV, per germline (reference sequence). This CDR3 is CASSSGVKNIQYF. The CDR3 bases are TGTGCCAGCAGTTCAGGGGTCAAAAACATTCAGTACTTC.

V usage is TRBV28 and J usage is TRBJ2-5, with D maybe TRBD2 (6 bases). With 2 bases removed from V and 3 bases from J, the gap between germline ends came to 16 bases. CDR1 and CDR2 (germline): MDHEN, SYDVKM. The CDR3 consists of 16 residues. CDR3 DNA: TGTGCCAGCAGTTTAATCGGGGGAGGTGGGGAAGAGACCCAGTACTTC. Residues: CASSLIGGGGEETQYF.

The chain has TRBV9 and TRBJ2-7; D is undetermined. Per the germline V gene, CDR1 is SGDLS and CDR2 is YYNGEE. The CDR3 sequence is 15 residues long. With 0 bases removed from V and 3 bases from J, the gap between germline ends came to 13 bases. The CDR3 sequence is CASSVDPSLRYEQYF. CDR3 coding DNA: TGTGCCAGCAGCGTAGACCCCTCTTTGCGCTACGAGCAGTACTTC.

This clone has just one count. Mismatch with germline at one junction end may stem from a read error. The chain employs TRBV4-2 and TRBJ1-3, with D possibly matching TRBD1 (6 bases). Germline CDR1 and CDR2: LGHNA and YNFKEQ. This CDR3 comprises 15 residues. CDR3 loop: CARCGGGGAGNAIYF. DNA for the CDR3: TGTGCCAGGTGCGGCGGGGGGGGCGCTGGAAACGCCATATATTTT.

The chain recombines TRBV7-3 with TRBJ2-1, with D possibly matching TRBD1 (5 bases). This CDR3 region has 15 residues. The ends were cut back, 2 bases at V and 0 bases at J, with 8 bases in the middle. Germline CDR1 SGHTA, CDR2 FQGTGA. As DNA, the CDR3 is TGTGCCAGCAGCTTAGACAGCGCCTCCTACAATGAGCAGTTCTTC. Its protein product is CASSLDSASYNEQFF.